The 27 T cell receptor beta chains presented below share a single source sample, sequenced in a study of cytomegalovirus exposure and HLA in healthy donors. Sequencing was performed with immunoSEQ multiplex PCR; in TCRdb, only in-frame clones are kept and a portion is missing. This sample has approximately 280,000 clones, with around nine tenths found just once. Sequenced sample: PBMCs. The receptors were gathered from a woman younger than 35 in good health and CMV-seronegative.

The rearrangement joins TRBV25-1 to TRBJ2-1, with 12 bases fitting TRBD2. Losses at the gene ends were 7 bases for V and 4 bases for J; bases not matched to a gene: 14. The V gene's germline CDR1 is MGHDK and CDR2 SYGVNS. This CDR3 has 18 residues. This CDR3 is CASTQSAASGREYNEQFF. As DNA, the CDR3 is TGTGCCAGCACCCAATCAGCGGCTAGCGGGAGGGAGTACAATGAGCAGTTCTTC.

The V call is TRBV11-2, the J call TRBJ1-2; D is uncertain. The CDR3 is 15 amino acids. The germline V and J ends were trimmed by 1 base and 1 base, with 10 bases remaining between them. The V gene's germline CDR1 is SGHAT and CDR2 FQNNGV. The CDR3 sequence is CASSLVSGSNYGYTF. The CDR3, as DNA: TGTGCCAGCAGCTTAGTATCGGGTAGTAACTATGGCTACACCTTC.

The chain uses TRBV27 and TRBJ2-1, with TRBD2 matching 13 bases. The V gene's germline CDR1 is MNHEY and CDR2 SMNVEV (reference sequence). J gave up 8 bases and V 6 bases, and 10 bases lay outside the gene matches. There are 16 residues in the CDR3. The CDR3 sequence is CASSLDGLAGVDEQFF. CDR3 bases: TGTGCCAGCAGCTTAGATGGACTAGCGGGAGTTGATGAGCAGTTCTTC.

CDR3 DNA: TGTGCCAGCTCACCGGGGACTCCCGACACAGATACGCAGTATTTT. Residues: CASSPGTPDTDTQYF. The V gene is TRBV18, the J gene TRBJ2-3; D may be TRBD2 (6 bases). Germline V gene sequence: CDR1 KGHSH, CDR2 LQKENI. The CDR3 is 15 residues long. V dropped 3 bases and J dropped 2 bases, with 12 bases sitting between them.

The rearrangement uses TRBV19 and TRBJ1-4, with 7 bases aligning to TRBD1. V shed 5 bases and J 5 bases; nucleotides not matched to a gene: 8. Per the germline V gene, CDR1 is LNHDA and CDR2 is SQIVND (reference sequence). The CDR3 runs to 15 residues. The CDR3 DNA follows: TGTGCCAGTAGTCCCCGGGACAGCGAAAATGAAAAACTGTTTTTT. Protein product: CASSPRDSENEKLFF.

The CDR3 nucleotides read TGTGCCAGCAGGGGGACAGGGAACACTGAAGCTTTCTTT. This sequence encodes CASRGTGNTEAFF. V and J are TRBV7-9 and TRBJ1-1; TRBD1 matches 8 bases. The trim removed 6 bases at V and 1 base at J, leaving 1 base unmatched. The germline V gene has CDR1 SEHNR and CDR2 FQNEAQ (reference sequence). This CDR3 region has 13 residues.

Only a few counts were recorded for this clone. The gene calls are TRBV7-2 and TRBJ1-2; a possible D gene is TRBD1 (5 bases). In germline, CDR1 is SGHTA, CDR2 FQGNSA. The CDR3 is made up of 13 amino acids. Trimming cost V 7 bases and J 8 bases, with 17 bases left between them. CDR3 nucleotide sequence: TGTGCCAGCACTAACGCCCAGGGAATCGGCTACACCTTC. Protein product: CASTNAQGIGYTF.

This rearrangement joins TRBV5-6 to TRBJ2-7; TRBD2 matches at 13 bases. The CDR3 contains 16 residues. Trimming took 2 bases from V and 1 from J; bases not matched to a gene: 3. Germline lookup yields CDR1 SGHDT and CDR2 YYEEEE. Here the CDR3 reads CASSLRTSGGSYEQYF. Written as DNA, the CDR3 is TGTGCCAGCAGCTTACGGACTAGCGGGGGATCCTACGAGCAGTACTTC.

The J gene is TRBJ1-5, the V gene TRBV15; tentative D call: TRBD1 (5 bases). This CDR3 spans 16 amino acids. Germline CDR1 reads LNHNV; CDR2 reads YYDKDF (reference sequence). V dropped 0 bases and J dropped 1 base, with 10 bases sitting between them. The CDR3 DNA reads TGTGCCACCAGCAGAGAGGTGACAGTGAGCAATCAGCCCCAGCATTTT. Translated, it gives CATSREVTVSNQPQHF.

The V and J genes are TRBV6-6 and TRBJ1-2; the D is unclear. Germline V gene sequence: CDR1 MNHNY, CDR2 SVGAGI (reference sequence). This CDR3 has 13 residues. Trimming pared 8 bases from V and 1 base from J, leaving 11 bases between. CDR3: CASVRGFNYGYTF. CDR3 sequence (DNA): TGTGCCAGCGTAAGAGGGTTTAACTATGGCTACACCTTC.

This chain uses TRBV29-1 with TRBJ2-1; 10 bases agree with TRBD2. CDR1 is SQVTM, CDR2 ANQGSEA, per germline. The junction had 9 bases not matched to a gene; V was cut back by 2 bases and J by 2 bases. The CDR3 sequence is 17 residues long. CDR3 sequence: CSVERSSGGLTYNEQFF. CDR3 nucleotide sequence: TGCAGCGTTGAAAGGTCTAGCGGGGGCCTTACCTACAATGAGCAGTTCTTC.

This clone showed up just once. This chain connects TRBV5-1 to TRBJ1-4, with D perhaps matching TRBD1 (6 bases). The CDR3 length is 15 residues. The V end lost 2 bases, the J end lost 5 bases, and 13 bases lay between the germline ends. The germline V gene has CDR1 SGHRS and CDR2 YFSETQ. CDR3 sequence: CASSFGTGTNEKLFF. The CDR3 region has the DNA TGCGCCAGCAGCTTCGGCACAGGGACGAATGAAAAACTGTTTTTT.

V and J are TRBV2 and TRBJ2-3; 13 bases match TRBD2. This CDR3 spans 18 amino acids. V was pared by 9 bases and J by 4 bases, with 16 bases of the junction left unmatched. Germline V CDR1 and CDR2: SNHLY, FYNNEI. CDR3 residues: CARMGLAGIPIGPDTQYF. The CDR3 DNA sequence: TGTGCCAGGATGGGACTAGCGGGAATCCCCATCGGCCCAGATACGCAGTATTTT.

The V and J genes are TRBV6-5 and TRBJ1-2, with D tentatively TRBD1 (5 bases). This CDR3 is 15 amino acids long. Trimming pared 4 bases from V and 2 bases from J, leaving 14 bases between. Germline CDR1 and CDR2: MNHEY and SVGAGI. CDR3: CASSSLKGPNYGYTF. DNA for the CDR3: TGTGCCAGCAGTTCCCTCAAGGGGCCGAACTATGGCTACACCTTC.

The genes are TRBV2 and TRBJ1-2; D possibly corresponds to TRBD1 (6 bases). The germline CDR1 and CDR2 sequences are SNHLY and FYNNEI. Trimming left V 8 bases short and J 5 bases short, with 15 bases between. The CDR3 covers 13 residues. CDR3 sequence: CASWVGGGYGYTF. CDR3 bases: TGTGCCAGCTGGGTTGGGGGCGGATATGGCTACACCTTC.

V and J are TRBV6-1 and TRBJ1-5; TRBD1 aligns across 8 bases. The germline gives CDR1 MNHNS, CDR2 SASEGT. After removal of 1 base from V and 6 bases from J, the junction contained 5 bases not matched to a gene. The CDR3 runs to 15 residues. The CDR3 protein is CASSEDRGAIQPQHF. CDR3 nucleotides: TGTGCCAGCAGTGAAGACAGGGGGGCGATTCAGCCCCAGCATTTT.

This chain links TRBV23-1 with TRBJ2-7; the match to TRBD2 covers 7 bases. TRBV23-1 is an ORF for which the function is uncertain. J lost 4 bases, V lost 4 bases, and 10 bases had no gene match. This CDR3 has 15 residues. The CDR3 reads CASSPRGDLSYEQYF. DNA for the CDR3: TGCGCCAGCAGTCCCCGGGGGGACCTGTCATACGAGCAGTACTTC.

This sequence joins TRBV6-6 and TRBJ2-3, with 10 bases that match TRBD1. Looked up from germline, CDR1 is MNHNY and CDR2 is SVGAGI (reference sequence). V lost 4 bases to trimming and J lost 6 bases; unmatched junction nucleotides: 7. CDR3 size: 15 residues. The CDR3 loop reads CASSSSGTGVDTQYF. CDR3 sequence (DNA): TGTGCCAGCAGTTCATCCGGGACAGGGGTTGATACGCAGTATTTT.

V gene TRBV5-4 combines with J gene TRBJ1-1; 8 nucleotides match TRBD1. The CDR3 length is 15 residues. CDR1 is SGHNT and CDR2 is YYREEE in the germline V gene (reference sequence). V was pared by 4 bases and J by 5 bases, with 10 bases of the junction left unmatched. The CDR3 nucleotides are TGTGCCAGCAGCACATCAGGGGGCGCAGGAACTGAAGCTTTCTTT. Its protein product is CASSTSGGAGTEAFF.

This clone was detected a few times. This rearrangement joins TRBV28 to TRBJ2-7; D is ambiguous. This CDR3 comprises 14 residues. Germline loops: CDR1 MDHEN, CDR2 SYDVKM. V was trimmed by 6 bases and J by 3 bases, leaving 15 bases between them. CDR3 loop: CASSRTEMLYEQYF. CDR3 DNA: TGTGCCAGCAGCCGCACAGAGATGCTCTACGAGCAGTACTTC.

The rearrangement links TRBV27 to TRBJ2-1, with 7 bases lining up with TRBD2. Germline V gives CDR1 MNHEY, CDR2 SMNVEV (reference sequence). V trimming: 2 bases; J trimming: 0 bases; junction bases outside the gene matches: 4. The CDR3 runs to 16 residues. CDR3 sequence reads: CASSLEAGSSYNEQFF. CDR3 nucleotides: TGTGCCAGCAGTTTAGAAGCGGGGAGCTCCTACAATGAGCAGTTCTTC.

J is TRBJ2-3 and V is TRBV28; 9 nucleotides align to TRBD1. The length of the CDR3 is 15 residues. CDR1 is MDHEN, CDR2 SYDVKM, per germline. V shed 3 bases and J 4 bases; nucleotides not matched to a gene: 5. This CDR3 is CASSFGTGSPDTQYF. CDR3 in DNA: TGTGCCAGCAGTTTCGGGACAGGGTCCCCAGATACGCAGTATTTT.

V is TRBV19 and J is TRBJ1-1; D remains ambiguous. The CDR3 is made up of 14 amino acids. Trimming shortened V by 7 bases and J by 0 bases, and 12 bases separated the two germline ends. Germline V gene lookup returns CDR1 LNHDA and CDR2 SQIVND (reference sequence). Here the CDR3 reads CASIAHYMNTEAFF. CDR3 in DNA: TGTGCCAGTATCGCCCATTACATGAACACTGAAGCTTTCTTT.

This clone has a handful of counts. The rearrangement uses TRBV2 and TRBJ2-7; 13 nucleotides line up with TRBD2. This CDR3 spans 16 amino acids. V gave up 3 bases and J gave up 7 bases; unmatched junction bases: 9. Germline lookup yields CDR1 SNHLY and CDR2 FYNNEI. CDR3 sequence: CASSDLGLAGVGEQYF. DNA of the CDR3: TGTGCCAGCAGTGATCTCGGACTAGCGGGAGTCGGAGAGCAGTACTTC.

This chain's CDR3 is CASQQADNYGYTF. CDR3 DNA sequence: TGTGCCAGCCAACAGGCGGATAACTATGGCTACACCTTC. The chain couples TRBV6-1 to TRBJ1-2, with a weak D call TRBD1 (5 bases). The CDR3 length is 13 residues. The germline CDR1 and CDR2 sequences are MNHNS and SASEGT. V lost 8 bases to trimming and J lost 1 base, with 11 bases between them.

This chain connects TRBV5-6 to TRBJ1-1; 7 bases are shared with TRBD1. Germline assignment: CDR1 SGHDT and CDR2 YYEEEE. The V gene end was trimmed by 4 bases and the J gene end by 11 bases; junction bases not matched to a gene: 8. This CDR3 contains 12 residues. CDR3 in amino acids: CASSLGQVSAFF. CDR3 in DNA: TGTGCCAGCAGCCTAGGACAGGTGTCGGCTTTCTTT.

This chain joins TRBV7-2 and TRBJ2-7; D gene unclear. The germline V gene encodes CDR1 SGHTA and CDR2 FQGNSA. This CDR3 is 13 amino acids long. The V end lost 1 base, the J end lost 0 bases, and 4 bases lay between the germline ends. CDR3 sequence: CASSLVNSYEQYF. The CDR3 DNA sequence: TGTGCCAGCAGCTTAGTTAACTCCTACGAGCAGTACTTC.